These T cell receptor beta chains were read from a single sample in a study of shared clonotypes between healthy human individuals. Here immunoSEQ multiplex PCR was the method, and the copy in TCRdb shows in-frame clones only, minus some. The profile shows over a million clones, under 80% of them singletons. The source material was memory CD4+ T cells sorted from blood. The receptors come from a man aged 18 to 35 in good health. The CDR3 runs from the conserved cysteine through the conserved F or W. Each record gives: CDR3 protein, J gene, clone size, V gene. The size entry is marked missing in some rows and otherwise reads once, few, many or a size class.

cdr3_aa: CASSRQGSSYEQYF; j_call: TRBJ2-7; clone_size: -; v_call: TRBV28
cdr3_aa: CASSLVRGAFLSEQYF; j_call: TRBJ2-7; clone_size: -; v_call: TRBV14
cdr3_aa: CASKGAKGTEAFF; j_call: TRBJ1-1; clone_size: -; v_call: TRBV19
cdr3_aa: CASTLGIKETQYF; j_call: TRBJ2-5; clone_size: -; v_call: TRBV6-1
cdr3_aa: CASSSLTGGTASYEQYF; j_call: TRBJ2-7; clone_size: -; v_call: TRBV7-8
cdr3_aa: CASSGGTGLRETQYF; j_call: TRBJ2-5; clone_size: -; v_call: TRBV19
cdr3_aa: CASSPAGTGNQPQHF; j_call: TRBJ1-5; clone_size: -; v_call: TRBV7-2
cdr3_aa: CASSPTSGWSETQYF; j_call: TRBJ2-5; clone_size: -; v_call: TRBV7-7
cdr3_aa: CASSPYGPQETQYF; j_call: TRBJ2-5; clone_size: -; v_call: TRBV7-2
cdr3_aa: CSVDPAGEGMNEQFF; j_call: TRBJ2-1; clone_size: -; v_call: TRBV29-1
cdr3_aa: CASSENGGGAYEQYF; j_call: TRBJ2-7; clone_size: few; v_call: TRBV2
cdr3_aa: CASRSSLEQRPRSSYEQYF; j_call: TRBJ2-7; clone_size: many; v_call: TRBV23-1
cdr3_aa: CSVGDPRFKDTEAFF; j_call: TRBJ1-1; clone_size: -; v_call: TRBV29-1
cdr3_aa: CASSFTDSTDTQYF; j_call: TRBJ2-3; clone_size: many; v_call: TRBV27
cdr3_aa: CASKPGQGGGYTF; j_call: TRBJ1-2; clone_size: -; v_call: TRBV19
cdr3_aa: CASSSDRDYEQYF; j_call: TRBJ2-7; clone_size: -; v_call: TRBV19
cdr3_aa: CASRQDSVYTGELFF; j_call: TRBJ2-2; clone_size: -; v_call: TRBV19
cdr3_aa: CASRDRGFGQETQYF; j_call: TRBJ2-5; clone_size: few; v_call: TRBV19
cdr3_aa: CASSPPLAGTHEQYF; j_call: TRBJ2-7; clone_size: -; v_call: TRBV18
cdr3_aa: CASRRGASTDTQYF; j_call: TRBJ2-3; clone_size: -; v_call: TRBV2
cdr3_aa: CASSSETGMNTGELFF; j_call: TRBJ2-2; clone_size: -; v_call: TRBV5-4
cdr3_aa: CASSLGFAVTGELFF; j_call: TRBJ2-2; clone_size: -; v_call: TRBV11-3
cdr3_aa: CASSERTGGRSGYTF; j_call: TRBJ1-2; clone_size: -; v_call: TRBV6-1